The source of this TCR beta chain is a study of regulatory T cells in long-lasting Graves disease. Study results and caveats: There were preferences for TRBV28, TRBJ1-2 and TRBJ2-5 in persistent disease. Reduced TCR diversity was observed in persistent Graves' patients versus newly diagnosed patients.

As for this clonotype: The antigen remains unidentified. Since a much larger clone is just one base distant, this may be a read error.

Germline-derived CDR1 and CDR2 are SGHAT and FQNNGV. Trimming removed 0 bases from V and 8 bases from J, with 10 bases in between. The CDR3 loop spans 13 amino acids. Indicated time point: newly diagnosed GD, antithyroid drugs for less than 3 months. Isolated PBMC RNA provided the starting material for the TCR library. HTBI primers from iRepertoire and Arm-PCR of CDR3 regions yielded the TCR beta libraries. From the multiplex PCR reads, TCRdb called clonotypes with MiXCR, one entry per CDR3 protein. The repertoire has a few hundred thousand distinct CDR3 sequences, around 11% of them found once; the top ten carry under 20%. The same sample was also studied in work on T cells in Graves' hyperthyroidism and ophthalmopathy. From that report: First-round RT-PCR targeting the TCR CDR3 was performed with the HTBI primer set.

This sequence was found in a woman in her late teens or twenties with Graves disease. The specimen was peripheral blood mononuclear cells (PBMCs), collected at new diagnosis, from a patient treated with antithyroid drugs. The rearrangement links TRBV11-2 to TRBJ1-1, with D perhaps matching TRBD1 (6 bases). CDR3 residues: CASSLEQGLEAFF. Written as DNA, the CDR3 is TGTGCCAGCAGCTTAGAACAGGGCTTGGAAGCTTTCTTT.